The rows below give T cell receptor beta chains drawn from one sample of a study of cytomegalovirus exposure and HLA in healthy donors. Assay: immunoSEQ multiplex PCR; the TCRdb copy retains only in-frame clones and omits some. Seen here are 150,000 to 200,000 clones, more than 75% observed once, and the top ten hold about 1.5%. Input material: PBMCs. The source of these receptors is a male donor in good health and CMV-seronegative. CDR3s leave out the opening cysteine and the closing phenylalanine or tryptophan.

>TRBJ2-7|TRBV28
ASTTRQGLNEQY
>TRBJ2-3|TRBV4-3
ASSPVGSGSSTDTQY
>TRBJ1-5|TRBV5-6
ASSSSGSNQPQH
>TRBJ2-1|TRBV11-2
ASSLENSGGLNEQF
>TRBJ1-1|TRBV18
ASSPTGGMGTEAF
>TRBJ2-7|TRBV7-9
ASSSFAGQALFQQY
>TRBJ2-7|TRBV6-5
ASRDSPYEQY
>TRBJ1-1|TRBV5-1
ASSLVFIKGGEAF
>TRBJ1-1|TRBV19
ASSMEGADTEAF
>.|TRBV10-2
ASSEGQLYEQY
>TRBJ1-5|TRBV7-2
ASNLEGDGPQH
>TRBJ1-1|TRBV7-2
ASSPKGRGPRNTEAF
>TRBJ2-7|TRBV9
ASSPMGTGYSSYEQY
>TRBJ2-7|TRBV7-2
ASSPLAGGPYEQY
>TRBJ2-7|TRBV6-1
ASSERTGTYEQY
>.|TRBV9
ASSVSGGYNIYEQY
>TRBJ2-7|TRBV15
ATSRAGTTVHEQY
>TRBJ2-7|TRBV7-8
ASSPPRGEQY
>TRBJ2-6|TRBV25-1
ASSDGVEAGANVLT
>TRBJ2-2|TRBV10-3
AITETSGGTGELF
>TRBJ2-3|TRBV5-5
ASSTGTSGRLTDTQY
>TRBJ2-1|TRBV11-3
ASSVTSGYNEQF
>TRBJ1-1|TRBV29-1
SVERGNTEAF
>TRBJ2-3|TRBV7-3
ASSLRTSGGTDTQY
>TRBJ2-1|TRBV4-2
ASSASLAGVEDEQF
>TRBJ2-2|TRBV9
ASSVGGGAAGELF